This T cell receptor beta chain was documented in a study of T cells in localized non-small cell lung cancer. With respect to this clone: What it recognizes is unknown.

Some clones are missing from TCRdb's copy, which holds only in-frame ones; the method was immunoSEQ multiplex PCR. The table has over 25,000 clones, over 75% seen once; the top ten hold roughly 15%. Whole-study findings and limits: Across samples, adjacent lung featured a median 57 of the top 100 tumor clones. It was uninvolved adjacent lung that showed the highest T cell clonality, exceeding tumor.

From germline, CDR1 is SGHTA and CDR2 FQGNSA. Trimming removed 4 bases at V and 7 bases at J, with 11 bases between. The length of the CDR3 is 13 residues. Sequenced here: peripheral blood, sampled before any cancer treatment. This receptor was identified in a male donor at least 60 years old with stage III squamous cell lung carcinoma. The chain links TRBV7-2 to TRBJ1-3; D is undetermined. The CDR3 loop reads CASSSGSSNTIYF. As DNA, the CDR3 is TGTGCCAGCAGCTCGGGATCGTCTAACACCATATATTTT.